The 19 T cell receptor beta chains reported below all come from one sample, sequenced in a study of neurological immune-mediated disorders. TCRdb re-called the 5' RACE reads through MiXCR, storing one row per CDR3 protein. Of 55,000 to 75,000 distinct CDR3 sequences listed, 2% to 2.5% are singletons. Sequencing was done on a sample of PBMCs. These TCRs come from a man in his forties or fifties with multiple sclerosis.

This clonotype was counted many times. The genes are TRBV4-2 and TRBJ2-7, with no clear D. The CDR3 contains 15 residues. V lost 1 base, J lost 1 base, and 11 bases lay in between. Germline CDR1 is LGHNA and CDR2 is YNFKEQ. The DNA of the CDR3 is TGTGCCAGCAGCCAAGTTTGGCCTGCATCCTACGAGCAGTACTTC. Amino acid sequence: CASSQVWPASYEQYF.

This clonotype was detected many times. The chain combines TRBV6-6 with TRBJ2-1, with unresolved D. Germline CDR1 is MNHNY and CDR2 is SVGAGI (reference sequence). The CDR3 length is 15 residues. Trimming removed 6 bases from V and 0 bases from J, with 12 bases in between. The CDR3 nucleotides are TGTGCCAGCAGCCTTAAGTCTAGCTCCTACAATGAGCAGTTCTTC. Translated, it gives CASSLKSSSYNEQFF.

This clonotype was recorded many times. The V gene is TRBV10-3, the J gene TRBJ2-7; D is ambiguous. This CDR3 region has 11 residues. V dropped 3 bases and J dropped 3 bases, with 3 bases sitting between them. Germline CDR1 ENHRY, CDR2 SYGVKD. The CDR3, as DNA: TGTGCCATCAGTGACAGCTACGAGCAGTACTTC. This gives the protein CAISDSYEQYF.

This chain links TRBV25-1 with TRBJ2-2, with 8 positions matching TRBD1. Germline lookup yields CDR1 MGHDK and CDR2 SYGVNS. CDR3 length: 15 amino acids. The J segment lost 6 bases and the V segment lost 3 bases, leaving 6 bases of the junction unmatched. Here the CDR3 DNA reads TGTGCCAGCAGTGACAGGGGGCGCGGGGCCGGGGAGCTGTTTTTT. It translates to CASSDRGRGAGELFF.

Many counts were recorded for this clonotype. The chain uses TRBV7-2 and TRBJ1-2, with D maybe TRBD1 (5 bases). CDR1 SGHTA and CDR2 FQGNSA come from the germline V gene. This CDR3 comprises 14 residues. V shed 2 bases and J shed 7 bases, with 14 bases lying between them. The CDR3 nucleotides read TGTGCCAGCAGCTTACCCCGGGGGAGAGGTGGCTACACCTTC. Its translation: CASSLPRGRGGYTF.

Points on this clonotype: This may come from a read error, since a much larger clone is one base off. The gene calls are TRBV7-2 and TRBJ2-7, with 8 positions matching TRBD1. V was pared by 3 bases and J by 2 bases, with 3 bases of the junction left unmatched. Germline V gene sequence: CDR1 SGHTA, CDR2 FQGNSA. This CDR3 has 14 residues. DNA for the CDR3: TGTGCCAGCAGCTTCTGGACAGGGACCTACGAGCAGTACTTC. Its protein is CASSFWTGTYEQYF.

At least ten counts were recorded for this clonotype. The chain has TRBV12-3 or TRBV12-4 and TRBJ1-6; D is unresolved. V lost 7 bases to trimming and J lost 0 bases, with 10 bases between them. The CDR3 has 15 amino acids. As DNA, the CDR3 is TGTGCCAGCACGGTGGGGAGCTCCTATAATTCACCCCTCCACTTT. It yields the protein CASTVGSSYNSPLHF.

The chain employs TRBV20-1 and TRBJ1-2, with 10 bases fitting TRBD1. The CDR3 contains 17 residues. CDR1 and CDR2 from the germline V gene are DFQATT and SNEGSKA (reference sequence). With V trimmed by 2 bases and J by 8 bases, 17 bases remained unmatched. The CDR3, as DNA: TGCAGTGCTAGAAAACGTTCGGGGACAGGGGAAGGGGAAGGCTACACCTTC. This translates into CSARKRSGTGEGEGYTF.

In this sample, this clonotype turned up many times. CDR3 protein: CASSQGQRVDQPQHF. For the CDR3, the DNA is TGTGCCAGCAGCCAAGGACAGCGGGTGGATCAGCCCCAGCATTTT. The genes are TRBV7-2 and TRBJ1-5; tentative D call: TRBD1 (6 bases). Germline assignment: CDR1 SGHTA and CDR2 FQGNSA. The CDR3 contains 15 residues. V lost 5 bases, J lost 5 bases, and 16 bases lay in between.

In its sample, this clonotype was seen many times. V is TRBV7-8 and J is TRBJ2-7; D gene uncertain. V lost 4 bases and J lost 4, with 14 bases in between. CDR1 is SGHVS, CDR2 FQNEAQ, per germline. The CDR3 spans 14 residues. CDR3 sequence reads: CASSSLGSRYEQYF. CDR3 in DNA: TGTGCCAGCAGCTCCCTAGGGTCCCGATACGAGCAGTACTTC.

This clonotype occurred many times. The rearrangement links TRBV27 to TRBJ2-1, with unresolved D. Per the germline V gene, CDR1 is MNHEY and CDR2 is SMNVEV (reference sequence). The CDR3 consists of 14 residues. V gave up 0 bases and J gave up 4 bases, with 7 bases separating them. The DNA for the CDR3 is TGTGCCAGCAGTTTATCGGGGTGGTACAATGAGCAGTTCTTC. It specifies CASSLSGWYNEQFF.

In its sample, this clonotype was seen many times. The chain couples TRBV20-1 to TRBJ2-1, with unresolved D. This CDR3 region has 14 residues. The V end was cut by 3 bases, the J end by 3 bases, with 12 bases between. The germline V gene encodes CDR1 DFQATT and CDR2 SNEGSKA (reference sequence). The CDR3 DNA is TGCAGTGCTAGGGTTAGCCGAATCTACAATGAGCAGTTCTTC. It specifies CSARVSRIYNEQFF.

This clonotype came up many times. V and J are TRBV5-6 and TRBJ1-1; D not resolved. The CDR3 is 13 amino acids. Deletions cut 2 bases from V and 3 bases from J, with 8 bases between. Germline V gene lookup returns CDR1 SGHDT and CDR2 YYEEEE. CDR3 DNA: TGTGCCAGCAGCTTCTCGGGTTACACTGAAGCTTTCTTT. Translation gives CASSFSGYTEAFF.

The sample holds many counts of this clonotype. The chain links TRBV5-6 to TRBJ1-5, with no clear D. From germline, CDR1 is SGHDT and CDR2 YYEEEE. The CDR3 extends over 12 amino acids. Trimming stripped 2 bases from V and 9 bases from J, with 9 bases between. The CDR3, as DNA: TGTGCCAGCAGCTTCAAGGGCTCGCCCCAGCATTTT. It is translated as CASSFKGSPQHF.

This clonotype was picked up many times. J is TRBJ1-5 and V is TRBV7-2; no firm D call. Trimming left V 2 bases short and J 7 bases short, with 9 bases between. The CDR3 extends over 13 amino acids. CDR1 and CDR2 from the germline V gene are SGHTA and FQGNSA. CDR3 protein: CASSLNSYQPQHF. The CDR3 nucleotides read TGTGCCAGCAGCTTAAATTCCTACCAGCCCCAGCATTTT.

This clonotype was recorded at least ten times. The chain couples TRBV7-2 to TRBJ2-1; TRBD1 agrees at 9 bases. Germline loops: CDR1 SGHTA, CDR2 FQGNSA. CDR3 size: 15 residues. The V and J ends lost 4 bases and 7 bases, in that order; junction bases with no gene match: 8. CDR3 sequence (DNA): TGTGCCAGCAGCTCAACCACACAGGGGGCGAATGAGCAGTTCTTC. Its translation: CASSSTTQGANEQFF. The full variable domain, in which reference TRBV7-2 and TRBJ2-1 provide the parts outside the CDR3, is GAGVSQSPSNKVTEKGKDVELRCDPISGHTALYWYRQSLGQGLEFLIYFQGNSAPDKSGLPSDRFSAERTGGSVSTLTIQRTQQEDSAVYLCASSSTTQGANEQFFGPGTRLTVL.

This clonotype has a count of ten or more. This sequence joins TRBV12-3 or TRBV12-4 and TRBJ2-7; TRBD2 is a possible D gene (6 bases). CDR3 size: 15 residues. The V gene lost 1 base and the J gene lost 7 bases, with 17 bases spanning the gap. The CDR3 spells CASSLDSGTQGEQYF. CDR3 sequence (DNA): TGTGCCAGCAGTTTAGACTCGGGGACTCAGGGAGAGCAGTACTTC.

This clonotype was detected a few times. A much more abundant neighbour one base away suggests this may be a read error. The chain employs TRBV20-1 and TRBJ1-1; D not certain. CDR1 and CDR2 (germline): DFQATT, SNEGSKA (reference sequence). V gave up 3 bases and J gave up 0 bases, with 5 bases separating them. This CDR3 has 12 amino acids. CDR3 nucleotides: TGCAGTGCTAGGACCGTGAACACTGAAGCTTTCTTT. Amino acids: CSARTVNTEAFF.

This clonotype was seen ten or more times. The chain employs TRBV9 and TRBJ2-1, with 10 bases identical to TRBD1. V was clipped by 2 bases and J by 6 bases; unmatched bases: 8. CDR3 size: 16 residues. Germline-derived CDR1 and CDR2 are SGDLS and YYNGEE. The CDR3 is CASSVVDRGPVNEQFF. The CDR3 DNA reads TGTGCCAGCAGCGTTGTCGACAGGGGGCCGGTCAATGAGCAGTTCTTC.